The sample holds many counts of the clone carrying this TCR beta chain. This entry belongs to a study of T cell responses to AZD1222 COVID-19 vaccine. Using immunoSEQ multiplex PCR, the repertoire was profiled, and TCRdb retains in-frame clones only, with some absent. This table holds 130,000 to 150,000 clones, 70% to 90% found once. The ends were cut back, 0 bases at V and 2 bases at J, with 8 bases in the middle. This CDR3 comprises 14 residues. CDR1 is LNHNV, CDR2 YYDKDF, per germline (reference sequence). Sequenced here: peripheral blood, sampled on day 0 of AZD1222 vaccination. The V gene is TRBV15, the J gene TRBJ2-7, with D perhaps matching TRBD2 (6 bases). The receptor was derived from an adult in good health. The CDR3 DNA follows: TGTGCCACCAGCAGAGACGCGGGAACCTACGAGCAGTACTTC. Translating it yields CATSRDAGTYEQYF.